The clone carrying this T cell receptor beta chain has only one observation. These data belong to a study of CD8 T cells in Susac syndrome. CD8+ and CD4+ T cells circulating in blood were sequenced for TCR beta. The study used treatment-naive patients who had stable or active relapsing-remitting disease as multiple sclerosis controls. It was negative isolation that provided the CD8+ and CD4+ T cells, whereas TEMRA cells were enriched by FACS. The CDR3 consists of 13 residues. With 0 bases removed from V and 7 bases from J, the gap between germline ends came to 10 bases. Germline lookup yields CDR1 LGHDT and CDR2 YNNKEL (reference sequence). With random hexamers, 0.5 to 1 ug RNA was reverse transcribed. Amplification of TCR beta CDR3 used immunoSEQ multiplex PCR across 54 Vbeta and 13 Jbeta. MiXCR, applied by TCRdb to the immunoSEQ multiplex PCR reads, yields one record per CDR3 protein. The table has approximately 190,000 distinct CDR3 sequences, 90% to 95% seen once.

This receptor was identified in a human donor with multiple sclerosis. Material for sequencing was CD4+ T cells from PBMCs. The genes are TRBV3-1 and TRBJ2-7, with a tentative D call TRBD1 (5 bases). The CDR3 bases are TGTGCCAGCAGCCAAGATGTAAGACAGGAGCAGTACTTC. Residues: CASSQDVRQEQYF.